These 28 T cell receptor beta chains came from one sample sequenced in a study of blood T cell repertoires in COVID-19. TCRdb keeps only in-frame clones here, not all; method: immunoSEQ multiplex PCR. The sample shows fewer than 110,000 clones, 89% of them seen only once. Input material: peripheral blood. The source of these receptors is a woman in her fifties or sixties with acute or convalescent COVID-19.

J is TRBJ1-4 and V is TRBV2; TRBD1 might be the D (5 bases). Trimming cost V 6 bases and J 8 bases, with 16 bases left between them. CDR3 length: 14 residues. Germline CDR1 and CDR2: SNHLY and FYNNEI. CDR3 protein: CASSPGNGREKLFF. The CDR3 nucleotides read TGTGCCAGCAGCCCAGGGAATGGGCGCGAAAAACTGTTTTTT.

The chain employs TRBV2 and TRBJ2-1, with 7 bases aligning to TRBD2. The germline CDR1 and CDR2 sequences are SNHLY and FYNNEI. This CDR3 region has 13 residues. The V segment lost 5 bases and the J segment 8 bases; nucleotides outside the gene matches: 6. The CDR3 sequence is CASSPSGTHEQFF. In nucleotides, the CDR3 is TGTGCCAGCAGTCCGAGCGGGACTCATGAGCAGTTCTTC.

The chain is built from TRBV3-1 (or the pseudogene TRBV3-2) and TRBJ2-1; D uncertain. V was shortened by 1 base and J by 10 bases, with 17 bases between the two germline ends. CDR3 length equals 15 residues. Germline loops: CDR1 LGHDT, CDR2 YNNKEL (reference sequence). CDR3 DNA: TGTGCCAGCAGCCAAGCCCGGCCCGGCCTCGGGGAGCAGTTCTTC. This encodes CASSQARPGLGEQFF.

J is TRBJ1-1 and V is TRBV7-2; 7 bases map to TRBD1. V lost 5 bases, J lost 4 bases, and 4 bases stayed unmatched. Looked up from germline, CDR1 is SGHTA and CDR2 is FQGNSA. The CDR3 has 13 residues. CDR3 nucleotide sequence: TGTGCCAGCAGCCCCTACAGGGGCACTGAAGCTTTCTTT. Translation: CASSPYRGTEAFF.

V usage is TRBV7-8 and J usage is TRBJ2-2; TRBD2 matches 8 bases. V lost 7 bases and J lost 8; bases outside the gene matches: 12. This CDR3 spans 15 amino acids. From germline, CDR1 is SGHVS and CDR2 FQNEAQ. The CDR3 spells CASTSLGGGSGELFF. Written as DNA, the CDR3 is TGTGCCAGCACCTCGTTAGGCGGGGGGTCAGGGGAGCTGTTTTTT. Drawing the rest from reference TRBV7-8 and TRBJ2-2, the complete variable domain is GAGVSQSPRYKVAKRGQDVALRCDPISGHVSLFWYQQALGQGPEFLTYFQNEAQLDKSGLPSDRFFAERPEGSVSTLKIQRTQQEDSAVYLCASTSLGGGSGELFFGEGSRLTVL.

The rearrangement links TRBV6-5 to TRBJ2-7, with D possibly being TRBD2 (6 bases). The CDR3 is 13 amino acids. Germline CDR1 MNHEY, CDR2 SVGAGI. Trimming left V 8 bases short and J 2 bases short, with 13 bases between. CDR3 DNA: TGTGCCAGCGGCCTGGGACTTCCCTACGAGCAGTACGTC. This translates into CASGLGLPYEQYV.

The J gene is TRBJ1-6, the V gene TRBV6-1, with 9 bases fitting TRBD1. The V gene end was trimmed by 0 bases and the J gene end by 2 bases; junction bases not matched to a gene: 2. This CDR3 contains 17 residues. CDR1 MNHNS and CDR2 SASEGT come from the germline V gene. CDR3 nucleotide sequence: TGTGCCAGCAGTGAAGCCGACAGGGGGGCCTATAATTCACCCCTCCACTTT. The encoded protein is CASSEADRGAYNSPLHF.

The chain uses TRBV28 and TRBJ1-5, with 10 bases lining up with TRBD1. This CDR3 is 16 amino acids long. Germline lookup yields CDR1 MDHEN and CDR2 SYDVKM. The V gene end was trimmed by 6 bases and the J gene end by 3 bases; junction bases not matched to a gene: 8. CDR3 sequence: CASSSGTGVSNQPQHF. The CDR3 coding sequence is TGTGCCAGCAGCTCCGGGACAGGGGTTTCCAATCAGCCCCAGCATTTT.

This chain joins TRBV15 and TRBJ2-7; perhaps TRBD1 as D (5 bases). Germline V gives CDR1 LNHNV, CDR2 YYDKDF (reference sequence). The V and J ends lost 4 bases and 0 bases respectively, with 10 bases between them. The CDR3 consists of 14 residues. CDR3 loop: CATSMGQSSYEQYV. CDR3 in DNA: TGTGCCACCAGCATGGGGCAGAGCTCCTACGAGCAGTACGTC.

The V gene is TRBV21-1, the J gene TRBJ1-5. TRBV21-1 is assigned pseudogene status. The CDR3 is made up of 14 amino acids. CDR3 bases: TGTGCCAGCCTCCGGGGGGAGGGCAATCAGCCCCAGCATTTT. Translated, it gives CASLRGEGNQPQHF.

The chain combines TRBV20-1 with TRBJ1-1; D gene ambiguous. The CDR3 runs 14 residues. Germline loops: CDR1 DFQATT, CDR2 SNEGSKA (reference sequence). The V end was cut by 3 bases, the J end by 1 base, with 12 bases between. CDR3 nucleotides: TGCAGTGCTAGTCCCAACAGTGCGAACACTGAAGCTTTCTTT. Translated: CSASPNSANTEAFF.

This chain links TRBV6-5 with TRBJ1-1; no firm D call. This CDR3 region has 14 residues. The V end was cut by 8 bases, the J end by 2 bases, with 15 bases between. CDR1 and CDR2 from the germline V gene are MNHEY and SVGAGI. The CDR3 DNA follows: TGTGCCAGCCCGGATTGGGCTGGAAACACTGAAGCTTTCTTT. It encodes CASPDWAGNTEAFF.

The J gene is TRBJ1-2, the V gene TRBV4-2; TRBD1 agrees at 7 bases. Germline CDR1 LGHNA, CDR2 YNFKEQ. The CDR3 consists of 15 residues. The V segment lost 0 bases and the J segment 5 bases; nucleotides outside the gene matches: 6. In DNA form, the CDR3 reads TGTGCCAGCAGCCAAGAGTGGGGACAGAGTTATGGCTACACCTTC. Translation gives CASSQEWGQSYGYTF.

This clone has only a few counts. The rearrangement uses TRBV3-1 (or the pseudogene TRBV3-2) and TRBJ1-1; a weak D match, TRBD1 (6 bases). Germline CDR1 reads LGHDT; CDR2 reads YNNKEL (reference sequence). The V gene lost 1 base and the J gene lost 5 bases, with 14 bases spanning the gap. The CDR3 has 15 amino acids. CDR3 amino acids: CASSQGGLTGTEAFF. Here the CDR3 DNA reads TGTGCCAGCAGCCAAGGGGGGCTTACCGGAACTGAAGCTTTCTTT.

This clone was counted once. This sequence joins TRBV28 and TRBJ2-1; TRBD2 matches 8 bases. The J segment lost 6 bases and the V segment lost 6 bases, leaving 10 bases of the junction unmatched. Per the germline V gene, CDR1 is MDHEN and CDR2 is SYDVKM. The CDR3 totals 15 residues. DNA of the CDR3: TGTGCCAGCAGGTTCCCGGGGGGGGGTAGCAATGAGCAGTTCTTC. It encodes CASRFPGGGSNEQFF. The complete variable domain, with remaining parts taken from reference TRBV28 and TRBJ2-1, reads DVKVTQSSRYLVKRTGEKVFLECVQDMDHENMFWYRQDPGLGLRLIYFSYDVKMKEKGDIPEGYSVSREKKERFSLILESASTNQTSMYLCASRFPGGGSNEQFFGPGTRLTVL.

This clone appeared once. CDR3 amino acids: CASRQIGEQFF. CDR3 coding DNA: TGTGCCAGCAGACAAATTGGCGAGCAGTTCTTC. This chain links TRBV5-8 with TRBJ2-1; D remains ambiguous. V gave up 5 bases and J gave up 10 bases, with 10 bases separating them. Germline V CDR1 and CDR2: SGHTS, YDEGEE. This CDR3 is built from 11 residues.

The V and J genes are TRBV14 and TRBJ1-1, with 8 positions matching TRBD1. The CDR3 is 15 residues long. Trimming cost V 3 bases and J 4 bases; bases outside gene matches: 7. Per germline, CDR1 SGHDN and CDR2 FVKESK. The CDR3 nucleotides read TGTGCCAGCAGCCACAGGGGGCGTAGGGGCACTGAAGCTTTCTTT. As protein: CASSHRGRRGTEAFF.

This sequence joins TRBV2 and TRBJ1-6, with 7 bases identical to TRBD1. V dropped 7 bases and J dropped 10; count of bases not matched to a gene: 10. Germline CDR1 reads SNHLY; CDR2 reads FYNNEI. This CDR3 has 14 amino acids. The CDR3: CASKNPGGRSPLHF. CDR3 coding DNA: TGTGCCAGCAAGAACCCAGGGGGGAGGTCACCCCTCCACTTT.

CDR3 bases: TGTGCCAGCAGCTTAGGGACAGGGACGACTACTATGAACACTGAAGCTTTCTTT. It translates to CASSLGTGTTTMNTEAFF. The chain uses TRBV7-6 and TRBJ1-1; 8 bases match TRBD1. V dropped 1 base and J dropped 0; count of bases not matched to a gene: 10. This CDR3 has 18 residues. From germline, CDR1 is SGHVS and CDR2 FNYEAQ.

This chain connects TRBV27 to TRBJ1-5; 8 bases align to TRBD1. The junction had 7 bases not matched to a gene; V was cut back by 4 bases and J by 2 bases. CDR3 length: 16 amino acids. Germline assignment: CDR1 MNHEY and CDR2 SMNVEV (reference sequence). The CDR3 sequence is CASSSRTGTGNQPQHF. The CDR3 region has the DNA TGTGCCAGCAGTTCTAGGACAGGGACGGGCAATCAGCCCCAGCATTTT.

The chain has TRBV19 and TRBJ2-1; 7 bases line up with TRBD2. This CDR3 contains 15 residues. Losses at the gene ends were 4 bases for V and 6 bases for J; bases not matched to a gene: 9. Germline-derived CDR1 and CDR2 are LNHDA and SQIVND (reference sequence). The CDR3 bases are TGTGCCAGTAGTAGGTGGGAGGGAGGGTCCAATGAGCAGTTCTTC. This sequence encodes CASSRWEGGSNEQFF.

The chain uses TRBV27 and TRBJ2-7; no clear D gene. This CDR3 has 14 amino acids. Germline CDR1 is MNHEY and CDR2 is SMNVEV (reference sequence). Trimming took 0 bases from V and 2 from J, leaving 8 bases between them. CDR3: CASSLSARAYEQYF. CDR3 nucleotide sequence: TGTGCCAGCAGTTTATCGGCCCGGGCCTACGAGCAGTACTTC.

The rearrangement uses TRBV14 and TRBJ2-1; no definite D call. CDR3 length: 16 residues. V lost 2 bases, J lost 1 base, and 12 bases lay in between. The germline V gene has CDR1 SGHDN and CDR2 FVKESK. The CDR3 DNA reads TGTGCCAGCAGCCAAACGAGGCTGTCGTCCTACAATGAGCAGTTCTTC. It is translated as CASSQTRLSSYNEQFF. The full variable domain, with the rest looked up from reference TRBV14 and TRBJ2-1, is EAGVTQFPSHSVIEKGQTVTLRCDPISGHDNLYWYRRVMGKEIKFLLHFVKESKQDESGMPNNRFLAERTGGTYSTLKVQPAELEDSGVYFCASSQTRLSSYNEQFFGPGTRLTVL.

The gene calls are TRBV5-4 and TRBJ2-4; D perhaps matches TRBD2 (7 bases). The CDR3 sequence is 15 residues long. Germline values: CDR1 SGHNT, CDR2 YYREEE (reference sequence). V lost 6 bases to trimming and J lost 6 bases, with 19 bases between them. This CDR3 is CASNSGTGAGNIQYF. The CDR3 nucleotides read TGTGCCAGCAACAGCGGGACGGGGGCGGGAAACATTCAGTACTTC.

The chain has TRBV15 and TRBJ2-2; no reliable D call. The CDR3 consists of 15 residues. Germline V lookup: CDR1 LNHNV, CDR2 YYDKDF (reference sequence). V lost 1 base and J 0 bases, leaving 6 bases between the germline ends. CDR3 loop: CATSRGPSNTGELFF. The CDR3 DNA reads TGTGCCACCAGCAGAGGGCCTTCGAACACCGGGGAGCTGTTTTTT.

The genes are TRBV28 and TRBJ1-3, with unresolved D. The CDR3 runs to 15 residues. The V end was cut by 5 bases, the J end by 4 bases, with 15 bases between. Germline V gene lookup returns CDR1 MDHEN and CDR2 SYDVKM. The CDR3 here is CASSPSGLAGNTIYF. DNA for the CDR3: TGTGCCAGCAGTCCTAGCGGACTCGCAGGAAACACCATATATTTT.

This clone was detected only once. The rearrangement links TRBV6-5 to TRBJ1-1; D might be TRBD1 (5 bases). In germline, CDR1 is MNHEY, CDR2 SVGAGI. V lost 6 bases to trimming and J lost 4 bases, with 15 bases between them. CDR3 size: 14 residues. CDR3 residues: CASSGQGLATEAFF. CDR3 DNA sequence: TGTGCCAGCAGCGGGCAGGGATTGGCCACTGAAGCTTTCTTT.

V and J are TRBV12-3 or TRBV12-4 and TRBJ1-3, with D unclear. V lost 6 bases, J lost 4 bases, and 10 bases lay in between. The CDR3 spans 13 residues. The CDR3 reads CASRSASGNTIYF. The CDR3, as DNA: TGTGCCAGCAGATCAGCGTCCGGAAACACCATATATTTT.